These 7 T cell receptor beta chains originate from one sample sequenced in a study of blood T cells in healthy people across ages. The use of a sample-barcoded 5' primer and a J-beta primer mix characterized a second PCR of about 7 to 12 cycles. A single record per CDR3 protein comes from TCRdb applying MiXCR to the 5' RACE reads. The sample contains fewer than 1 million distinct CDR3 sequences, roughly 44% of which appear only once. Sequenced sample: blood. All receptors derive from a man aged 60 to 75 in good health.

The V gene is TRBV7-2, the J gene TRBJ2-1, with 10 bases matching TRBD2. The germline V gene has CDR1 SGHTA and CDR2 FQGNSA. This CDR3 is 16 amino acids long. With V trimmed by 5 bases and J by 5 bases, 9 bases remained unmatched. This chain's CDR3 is CASSARSGLANNEQFF. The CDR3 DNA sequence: TGTGCCAGCAGCGCCCGGTCGGGACTAGCGAACAATGAGCAGTTCTTC.

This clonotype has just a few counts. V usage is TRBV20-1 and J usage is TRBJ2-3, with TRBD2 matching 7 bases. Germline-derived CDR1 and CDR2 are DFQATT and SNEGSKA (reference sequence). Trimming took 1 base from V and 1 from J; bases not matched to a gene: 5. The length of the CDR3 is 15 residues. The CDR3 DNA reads TGCAGTGCTAGAGTCGCGGGGGACCGCACAGATACGCAGTATTTT. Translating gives CSARVAGDRTDTQYF.

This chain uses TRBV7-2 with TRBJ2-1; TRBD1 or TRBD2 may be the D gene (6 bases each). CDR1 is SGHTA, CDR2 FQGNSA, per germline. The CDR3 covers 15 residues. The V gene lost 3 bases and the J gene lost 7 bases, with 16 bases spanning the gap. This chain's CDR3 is CASSLRVSGANEQFF. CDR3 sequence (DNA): TGTGCCAGCAGCTTGCGGGTCTCGGGGGCAAATGAGCAGTTCTTC.

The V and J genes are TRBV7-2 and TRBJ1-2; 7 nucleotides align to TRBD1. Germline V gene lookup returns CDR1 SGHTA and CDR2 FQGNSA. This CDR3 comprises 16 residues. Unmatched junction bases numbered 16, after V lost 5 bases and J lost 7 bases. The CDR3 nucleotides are TGTGCCAGCAGCCAATCCCCGACAGGGTCCCCGGGTGGCTACACCTTC. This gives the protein CASSQSPTGSPGGYTF.

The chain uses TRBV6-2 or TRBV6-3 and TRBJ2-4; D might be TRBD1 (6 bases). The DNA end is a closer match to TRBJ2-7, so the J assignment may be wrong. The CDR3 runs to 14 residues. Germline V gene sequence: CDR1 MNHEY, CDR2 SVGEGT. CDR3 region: CASTTTGAFYEQYF. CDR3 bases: TGTGCCAGCACGACGACAGGTGCTTTCTACGAGCAGTACTTC.

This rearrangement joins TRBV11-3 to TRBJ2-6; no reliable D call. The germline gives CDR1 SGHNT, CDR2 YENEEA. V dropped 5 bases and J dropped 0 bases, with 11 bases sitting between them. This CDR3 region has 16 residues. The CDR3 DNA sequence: TGTGCCAGCAGCGAAAGGGTTGGCTCTGGGGCCAACGTCCTGACTTTC. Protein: CASSERVGSGANVLTF.

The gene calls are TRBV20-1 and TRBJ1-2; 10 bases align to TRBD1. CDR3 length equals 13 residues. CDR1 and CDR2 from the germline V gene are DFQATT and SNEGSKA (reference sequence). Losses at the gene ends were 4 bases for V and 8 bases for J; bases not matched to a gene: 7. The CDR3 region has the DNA TGCAGTGCTACCCGGACAGGGGGTACGGGCTACACCTTC. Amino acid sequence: CSATRTGGTGYTF.